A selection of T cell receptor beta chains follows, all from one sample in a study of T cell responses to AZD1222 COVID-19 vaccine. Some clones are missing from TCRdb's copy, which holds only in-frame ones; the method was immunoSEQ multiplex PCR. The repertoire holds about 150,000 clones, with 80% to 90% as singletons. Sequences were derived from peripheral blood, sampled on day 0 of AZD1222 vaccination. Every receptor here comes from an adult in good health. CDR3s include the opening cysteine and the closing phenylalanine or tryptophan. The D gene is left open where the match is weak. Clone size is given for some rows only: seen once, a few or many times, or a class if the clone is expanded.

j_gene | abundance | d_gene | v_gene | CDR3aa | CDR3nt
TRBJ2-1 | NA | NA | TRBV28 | CASSLPGEVANEQFF | TGTGCCAGCAGTTTACCTGGGGAGGTAGCGAATGAGCAGTTCTTC
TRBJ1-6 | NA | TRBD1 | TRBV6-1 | CASSGGQGGWRSPLHF | TGTGCCAGCAGTGGGGGACAGGGAGGGTGGAGATCACCCCTCCACTTT
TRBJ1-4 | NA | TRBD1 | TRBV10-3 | CAISEFQGAGVEKLFF | TGTGCCATCAGTGAGTTCCAGGGGGCCGGCGTAGAAAAACTGTTTTTT
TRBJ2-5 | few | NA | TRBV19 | CASSMTSLKTQYF | TGTGCCAGTAGTATGACTAGTCTGAAGACCCAGTACTTC
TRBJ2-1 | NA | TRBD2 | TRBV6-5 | CASSYLAGGYNEQFF | TGTGCCAGCAGTTACCTGGCGGGAGGCTACAATGAGCAGTTCTTC
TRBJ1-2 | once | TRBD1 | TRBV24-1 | CATSDFQGAYTF | TGTGCCACCAGTGATTTTCAGGGGGCCTACACCTTC
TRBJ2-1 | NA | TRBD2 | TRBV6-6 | CASSYSKTSDYNEQFF | TGTGCCAGCAGTTACTCGAAGACTAGCGACTACAATGAGCAGTTCTTC
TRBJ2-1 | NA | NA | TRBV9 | CASSASAAYNEQFF | TGTGCCAGCAGTGCTAGCGCGGCCTACAATGAGCAGTTCTTC
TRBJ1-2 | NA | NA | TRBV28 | CASSPTLGGYTF | TGTGCCAGCAGTCCGACCCTGGGTGGCTACACCTTC
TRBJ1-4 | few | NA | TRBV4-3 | CASSHSGRRDEKLFF | TGCGCCAGCAGCCATTCCGGACGGAGAGATGAAAAACTGTTTTTT
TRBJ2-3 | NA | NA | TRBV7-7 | CASSLVQGDTQYF | TGTGCCAGCAGCCTCGTTCAGGGAGATACGCAGTATTTT
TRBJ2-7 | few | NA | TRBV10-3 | CAIRRDPSSYEQYF | TGTGCCATCAGACGGGACCCAAGCTCCTACGAGCAGTACTTC
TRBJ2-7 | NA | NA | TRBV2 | CASRGQGYEQYF | TGTGCCAGCAGGGGGCAGGGGTACGAGCAGTACTTC
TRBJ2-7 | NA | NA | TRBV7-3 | CASRSVGRNYEQYF | TGTGCCAGCAGGTCCGTGGGGCGGAACTACGAGCAGTACTTC
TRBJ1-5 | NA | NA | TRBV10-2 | CASSEMNQPQHF | TGCGCCAGCAGTGAAATGAATCAGCCCCAGCATTTT
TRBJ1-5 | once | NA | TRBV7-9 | CASSLEQGSPQHF | TGTGCCAGCAGCTTAGAACAGGGATCACCCCAGCATTTT
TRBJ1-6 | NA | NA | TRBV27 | CASSFGQTLNSPLHF | TGTGCCAGCAGTTTCGGACAGACTCTCAATTCACCCCTCCACTTT
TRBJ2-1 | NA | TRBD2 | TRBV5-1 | CASRFSGSPYNEQFF | TGCGCCAGCAGATTTAGCGGGAGTCCCTACAATGAGCAGTTCTTC
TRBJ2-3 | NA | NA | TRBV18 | CASSPSVVSTDTQYF | TGTGCCAGCTCACCGTCAGTTGTGAGCACAGATACGCAGTATTTT
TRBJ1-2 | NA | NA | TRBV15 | CATSRVGAYGYTF | TGTGCCACCAGCAGAGTTGGGGCCTATGGCTACACCTTC
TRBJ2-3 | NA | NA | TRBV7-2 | CASVGRSSTDTQYF | TGTGCCAGCGTCGGCCGCTCTAGCACAGATACGCAGTATTTT
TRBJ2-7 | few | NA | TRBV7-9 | CASSLTIYEQYF | TGTGCCAGCAGCTTAACTATCTACGAGCAGTACTTC
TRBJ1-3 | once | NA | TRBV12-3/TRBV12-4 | CASSLEGANTIYF | TGTGCCAGCAGTTTAGAAGGGGCAAACACCATATATTTT
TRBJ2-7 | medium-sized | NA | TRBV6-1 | CASSEAPSGFYEQYF | TGTGCCAGCAGTGAAGCTCCCTCTGGGTTCTACGAGCAGTACTTC